One T cell receptor beta chain is described in this entry. The sample belongs to a study of technical replicates of blood from several donors. The table came from immunoSEQ multiplex PCR; TCRdb's copy has only in-frame clones and leaves some out. The repertoire holds tens of thousands of clones, with approximately 90% as singletons. The sequenced sample was PBMCs. This receptor was taken from a human donor in good health. Some clones in this sample may be carry-over from other donors' samples.

CDR3 DNA sequence: TGTGCCAGCATCGGGGGGCGAGGGCAGAGCTCTGGAAACACCATATATTTT. Its protein is CASIGGRGQSSGNTIYF. The genes are TRBV6-4 and TRBJ1-3, with D perhaps matching TRBD1 (6 bases). Germline V gene lookup returns CDR1 MRHNA and CDR2 SNTAGT. Between the trimmed V and J ends, which lost 7 bases and 0 bases, there was a span of 19 bases. The CDR3 consists of 17 residues.